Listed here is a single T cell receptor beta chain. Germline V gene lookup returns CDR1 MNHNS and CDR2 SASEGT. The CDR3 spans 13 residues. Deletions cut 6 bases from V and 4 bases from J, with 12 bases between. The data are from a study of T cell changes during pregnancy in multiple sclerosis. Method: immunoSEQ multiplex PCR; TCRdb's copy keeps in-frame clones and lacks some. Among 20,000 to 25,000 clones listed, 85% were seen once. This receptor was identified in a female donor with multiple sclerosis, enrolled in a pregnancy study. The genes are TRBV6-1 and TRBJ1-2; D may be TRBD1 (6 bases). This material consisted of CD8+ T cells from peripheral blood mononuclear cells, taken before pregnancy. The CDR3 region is CASRGGRAYGYTF. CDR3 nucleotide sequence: TGTGCCAGCAGGGGGGGGCGGGCCTATGGCTACACCTTC.